Presented here are 24 T cell receptor beta chains from one specimen sequenced in a study of early stage breast cancer tumors. This table comes from immunoSEQ multiplex PCR, and its TCRdb copy is limited to in-frame clones, with some not included. Here the sample spans fewer than 80,000 clones, 80% being singletons. Sequencing used blood. The receptors were sampled from a middle-aged person with breast cancer.

The chain has TRBV28 and TRBJ2-7, with 10 bases lining up with TRBD1. Germline trimming cut 5 bases from V and 6 bases from J; bases unmatched to any gene: 4. Germline V lookup: CDR1 MDHEN, CDR2 SYDVKM. The length of the CDR3 is 13 residues. The CDR3 DNA reads TGTGCCAGCAGTAACCGGGACAGGGGCGAGCAGTACTTC. This encodes CASSNRDRGEQYF.

The chain combines TRBV2 with TRBJ2-3; D may be TRBD2 (6 bases). The CDR3 consists of 17 residues. V lost 3 bases to trimming and J lost 4 bases, with 20 bases between them. Looked up from germline, CDR1 is SNHLY and CDR2 is FYNNEI. This CDR3 is CASSEFGSQVGADTQYF. CDR3 DNA sequence: TGTGCCAGCAGTGAGTTCGGGAGTCAAGTAGGCGCAGATACGCAGTATTTT.

The V call is TRBV2, the J call TRBJ2-5; TRBD1 agrees at 9 bases. V gave up 6 bases and J gave up 6 bases; unmatched junction bases: 8. Germline CDR1 and CDR2: SNHLY and FYNNEI. This CDR3 contains 14 residues. The CDR3: CASRDTDRGKTQYF. In DNA form, the CDR3 reads TGTGCCAGCAGGGATACGGACAGGGGAAAGACCCAGTACTTC. The full variable domain, completed using reference TRBV2 and TRBJ2-5, is EPEVTQTPSHQVTQMGQEVILRCVPISNHLYFYWYRQILGQKVEFLVSFYNNEISEKSEIFDDQFSVERPDGSNFTLKIRSTKLEDSAMYFCASRDTDRGKTQYFGPGTRLLVL.

The chain uses TRBV9 and TRBJ1-4; the match to TRBD1 covers 9 bases. The germline CDR1 and CDR2 sequences are SGDLS and YYNGEE. The CDR3 totals 16 residues. The ends lost 4 bases at V and 3 bases at J; junction bases unmatched: 7. This chain's CDR3 is CASSPEGQGPNEKLFF. The CDR3 region has the DNA TGTGCCAGCAGCCCAGAGGGACAGGGACCTAATGAAAAACTGTTTTTT.

The J gene is TRBJ2-4, the V gene TRBV28; 7 positions match TRBD1. Per the germline V gene, CDR1 is MDHEN and CDR2 is SYDVKM. The CDR3 runs 17 residues. V dropped 7 bases and J dropped 0; count of bases not matched to a gene: 12. The DNA for the CDR3 is TGTGCCAGCAAGGGCCCCCGGGACAGATTAGCCAAAAACATTCAGTACTTC. Protein sequence: CASKGPRDRLAKNIQYF.

This clone was observed once. The chain uses TRBV27 and TRBJ1-3, with 8 bases fitting TRBD1. Germline V CDR1 and CDR2: MNHEY, SMNVEV (reference sequence). The trim removed 2 bases at V and 3 bases at J, leaving 6 bases unmatched. The CDR3 contains 16 residues. CDR3 sequence (DNA): TGTGCCAGCAGTTTACCTCAGGGGGCAGGTGGAAACACCATATATTTT. This gives the protein CASSLPQGAGGNTIYF.

The genes are TRBV12-5 and TRBJ2-2, with D perhaps matching TRBD1 or TRBD2 (5 bases each). Per germline, CDR1 LGHNT and CDR2 FRNRAP. This CDR3 is 16 amino acids long. The ends were cut back, 6 bases at V and 0 bases at J, with 14 bases in the middle. The CDR3 region is CASGRMGTANTGELFF. The CDR3 DNA sequence: TGTGCTAGTGGGCGCATGGGGACGGCGAACACCGGGGAGCTGTTTTTT.

This clone was seen once. The chain uses TRBV6-1 and TRBJ2-7, with 8 positions matching TRBD1. Germline CDR1 MNHNS, CDR2 SASEGT. The CDR3 loop spans 16 amino acids. The junction had 5 bases not matched to a gene; V was cut back by 1 base and J by 0 bases. The CDR3 here is CASSEVGTGLSYEQYF. The DNA of the CDR3 is TGTGCCAGCAGTGAAGTCGGGACAGGACTCTCCTACGAGCAGTACTTC.

The chain uses TRBV11-2 and TRBJ1-2, with a possible D match to TRBD1 (5 bases). This CDR3 is 16 amino acids long. CDR1 is SGHAT, CDR2 FQNNGV, per germline. Trimming took 1 base from V and 0 from J, leaving 12 bases between them. CDR3: CASSLVRQGANYGYTF. CDR3 sequence (DNA): TGTGCCAGCAGCTTAGTCCGGCAGGGCGCTAACTATGGCTACACCTTC.

This rearrangement joins TRBV19 to TRBJ2-7; D is undetermined. V was shortened by 5 bases and J by 2 bases, with 10 bases between the two germline ends. Germline V gives CDR1 LNHDA, CDR2 SQIVND (reference sequence). This CDR3 region has 13 residues. CDR3 in DNA: TGTGCCAGTAGTTCTTCGATAACCTACGAGCAGTACTTC. As protein: CASSSSITYEQYF.

The chain recombines TRBV28 with TRBJ1-5; D is unresolved. CDR3 length: 12 amino acids. Deletions cut 2 bases from V and 6 bases from J, with 5 bases between. From germline, CDR1 is MDHEN and CDR2 SYDVKM. The DNA of the CDR3 is TGTGCCAGCAGTTTAGGCGCTCAGCCCCAGCATTTT. It encodes CASSLGAQPQHF.

The chain uses TRBV7-2 and TRBJ1-5, with D maybe TRBD1 (5 bases). V lost 2 bases to trimming and J lost 5 bases, with 13 bases between them. From germline, CDR1 is SGHTA and CDR2 FQGNSA. This CDR3 is 15 amino acids long. CDR3 nucleotide sequence: TGTGCCAGCAGCTTACAGTGGGACGGGCATCAGCCCCAGCATTTT. Protein sequence: CASSLQWDGHQPQHF. The variable domain in full, completed from reference TRBV7-2 and TRBJ1-5, reads GAGVSQSPSNKVTEKGKDVELRCDPISGHTALYWYRQSLGQGLEFLIYFQGNSAPDKSGLPSDRFSAERTGGSVSTLTIQRTQQEDSAVYLCASSLQWDGHQPQHFGDGTRLSIL.

The chain's CDR3 is CASSPPSKTRHNEQFF. The CDR3 bases are TGTGCCAGCTCACCACCGTCGAAGACCCGGCACAATGAGCAGTTCTTC. The chain carries TRBV18 and TRBJ2-1, with D unresolved. The germline V gene encodes CDR1 KGHSH and CDR2 LQKENI. Trimming took off 0 bases at V and 5 bases at J, with 14 bases between the two ends. CDR3 length equals 16 residues.

This clone has only a few counts. The chain links TRBV15 to TRBJ2-7; the match to TRBD2 covers 7 bases. The CDR3 sequence is 14 residues long. Germline lookup yields CDR1 LNHNV and CDR2 YYDKDF (reference sequence). V trimming: 1 base; J trimming: 5 bases; junction bases outside the gene matches: 5. The CDR3 reads CATSRGTRVDEQYF. As DNA, the CDR3 is TGTGCCACCAGCAGAGGGACTAGAGTCGACGAGCAGTACTTC.

V and J are TRBV5-1 and TRBJ2-1; 7 bases match TRBD1. V lost 2 bases to trimming and J lost 2 bases; unmatched junction nucleotides: 4. CDR1 is SGHRS, CDR2 YFSETQ, per germline. The CDR3 totals 15 residues. As DNA, the CDR3 is TGCGCCAGCAGCTTCACAGGGGATACCTACAATGAGCAGTTCTTC. This sequence encodes CASSFTGDTYNEQFF. Drawing the rest from reference TRBV5-1 and TRBJ2-1, the complete variable domain is KAGVTQTPRYLIKTRGQQVTLSCSPISGHRSVSWYQQTPGQGLQFLFEYFSETQRNKGNFPGRFSGRQFSNSRSEMNVSTLELGDSALYLCASSFTGDTYNEQFFGPGTRLTVL.

This rearrangement joins TRBV5-1 to TRBJ1-1, with D hard to call. Trimming stripped 3 bases from V and 1 base from J, with 7 bases between. This CDR3 has 13 residues. Germline lookup yields CDR1 SGHRS and CDR2 YFSETQ. CDR3 sequence (DNA): TGCGCCAGCAGCTCCACAGAGAACACTGAAGCTTTCTTT. It translates to CASSSTENTEAFF.

The genes are TRBV4-1 and TRBJ1-4; D call uncertain. V lost 1 base to trimming and J lost 4 bases, with 7 bases between them. From germline, CDR1 is MGHRA and CDR2 YSYEKL. The CDR3 consists of 14 residues. CDR3 region: CASSQGRRNEKLFF. The CDR3 nucleotides are TGCGCCAGCAGCCAAGGCAGGCGTAATGAAAAACTGTTTTTT.

The gene calls are TRBV29-1 and TRBJ1-2; weak D call: TRBD1 (5 bases). V was shortened by 4 bases and J by 1 base, with 10 bases between the two germline ends. Germline CDR1 reads SQVTM; CDR2 reads ANQGSEA. The CDR3 totals 13 residues. CDR3 loop: CSVADRVNYGYTF. The DNA of the CDR3 is TGCAGCGTTGCAGACAGAGTTAACTATGGCTACACCTTC.

The chain has TRBV18 and TRBJ2-5, with D hard to call. The J call may be incorrect, as the DNA end agrees better with TRBJ2-7. CDR1 KGHSH and CDR2 LQKENI come from the germline V gene. The CDR3 covers 14 residues. CDR3 region: CASSPGLNSYEQYF. DNA for the CDR3: TGTGCCAGCTCACCAGGGCTGAATAGCTACGAGCAGTACTTC.

A remark on this clone: The germline gene is not matched at one end of the junction; a read error may be the cause. The J gene is TRBJ2-7, the V gene TRBV2; D is ambiguous. The CDR3 has 12 residues. Germline assignment: CDR1 SNHLY and CDR2 FYNNEI. The CDR3 DNA reads as TGTGCCAGCAGAGAAGCGCCCGGGGAGCAGTACTTC. It is translated as CASREAPGEQYF.

The table lists this clone with a count of one. This chain uses TRBV18 with TRBJ1-2; 7 bases are shared with TRBD1. Germline V CDR1 and CDR2: KGHSH, LQKENI. Losses at the gene ends were 0 bases for V and 7 bases for J; bases not matched to a gene: 11. The length of the CDR3 is 16 residues. CDR3 nucleotide sequence: TGTGCCAGCTCACCACCCAACGAGGGGGCACTTGGTGGCTACACCTTC. Translating gives CASSPPNEGALGGYTF.

The chain couples TRBV9 to TRBJ1-1; the match to TRBD1 covers 10 bases. V lost 4 bases to trimming and J lost 4 bases; unmatched junction nucleotides: 10. The germline V gene encodes CDR1 SGDLS and CDR2 YYNGEE. CDR3 size: 16 residues. This CDR3 is CASSFRDRGPPTEAFF. For the CDR3, the DNA is TGTGCCAGCAGCTTCCGGGACAGGGGTCCCCCCACTGAAGCTTTCTTT.

The J gene is TRBJ1-5, the V gene TRBV6-1; 10 bases are a match to TRBD1. Trimming cost V 8 bases and J 5 bases; bases outside gene matches: 3. Germline V gene sequence: CDR1 MNHNS, CDR2 SASEGT. The CDR3 has 13 residues. The CDR3, as DNA: TGTGCCAGCTCGACAGGGGGCGATCAGCCCCAGCATTTT. This sequence encodes CASSTGGDQPQHF.

The rearrangement uses TRBV28 and TRBJ2-7; D possibly corresponds to TRBD2 (6 bases). The CDR3 loop spans 14 amino acids. Germline values: CDR1 MDHEN, CDR2 SYDVKM. V was clipped by 3 bases and J by 3 bases, with 12 bases between them. The CDR3 sequence: CASSFPRGNYEQYF. The CDR3 DNA is TGTGCCAGCAGTTTCCCCCGGGGGAACTACGAGCAGTACTTC.